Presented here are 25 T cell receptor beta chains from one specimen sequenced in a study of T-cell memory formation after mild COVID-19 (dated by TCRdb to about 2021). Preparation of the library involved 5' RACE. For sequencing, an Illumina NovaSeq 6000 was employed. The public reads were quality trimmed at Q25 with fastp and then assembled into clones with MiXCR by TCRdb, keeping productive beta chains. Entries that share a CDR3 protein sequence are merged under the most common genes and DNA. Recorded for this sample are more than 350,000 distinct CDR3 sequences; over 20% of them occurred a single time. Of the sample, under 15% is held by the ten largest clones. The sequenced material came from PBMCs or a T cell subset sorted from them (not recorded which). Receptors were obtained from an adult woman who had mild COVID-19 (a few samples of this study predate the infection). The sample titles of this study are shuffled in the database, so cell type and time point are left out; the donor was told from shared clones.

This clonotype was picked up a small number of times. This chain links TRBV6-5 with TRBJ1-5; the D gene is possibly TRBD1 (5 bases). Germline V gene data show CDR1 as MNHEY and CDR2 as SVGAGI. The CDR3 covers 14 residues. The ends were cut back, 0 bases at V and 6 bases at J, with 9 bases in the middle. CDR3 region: CASSYSSGGQPQHF. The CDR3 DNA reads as TGTGCCAGCAGTTACTCGTCCGGGGGTCAGCCCCAGCATTTT.

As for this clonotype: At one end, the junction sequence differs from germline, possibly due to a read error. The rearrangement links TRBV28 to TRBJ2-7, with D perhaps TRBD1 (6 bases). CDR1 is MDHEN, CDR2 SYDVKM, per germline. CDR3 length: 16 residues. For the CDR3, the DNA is TGTTCCAGCAGTTTTTCCCAATCCGGGACATCCTACGAGCAGTACTTC. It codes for CSSSFSQSGTSYEQYF.

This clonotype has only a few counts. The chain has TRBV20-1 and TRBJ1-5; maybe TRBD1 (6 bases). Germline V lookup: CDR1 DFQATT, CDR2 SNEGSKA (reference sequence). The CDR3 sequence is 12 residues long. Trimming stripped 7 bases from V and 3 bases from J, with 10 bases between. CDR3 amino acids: CSVQGNNQPQHF. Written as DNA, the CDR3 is TGCAGTGTGCAGGGGAACAATCAGCCCCAGCATTTT.

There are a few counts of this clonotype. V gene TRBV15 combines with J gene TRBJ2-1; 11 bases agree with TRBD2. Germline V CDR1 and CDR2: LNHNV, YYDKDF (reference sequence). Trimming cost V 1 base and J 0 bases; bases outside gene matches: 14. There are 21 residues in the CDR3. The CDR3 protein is CATSRARGGLAVRSSYNEQFF. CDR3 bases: TGTGCCACCAGCAGAGCCCGGGGGGGACTAGCGGTACGCAGCTCCTACAATGAGCAGTTCTTC.

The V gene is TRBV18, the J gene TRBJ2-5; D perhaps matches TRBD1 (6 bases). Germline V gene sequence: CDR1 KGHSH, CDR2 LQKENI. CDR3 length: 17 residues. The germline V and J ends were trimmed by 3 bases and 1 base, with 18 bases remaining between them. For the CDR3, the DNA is TGTGCCAGCTCACCCTACTCGGCGTCAGGGGCCCAAGAGACCCAGTACTTC. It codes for CASSPYSASGAQETQYF.

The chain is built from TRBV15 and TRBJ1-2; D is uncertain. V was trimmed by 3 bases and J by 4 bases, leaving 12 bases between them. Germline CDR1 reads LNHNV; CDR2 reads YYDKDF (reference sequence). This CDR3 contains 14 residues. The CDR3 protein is CATSSEPGSYGYTF. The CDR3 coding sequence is TGTGCCACCAGCAGTGAGCCGGGGAGCTATGGCTACACCTTC. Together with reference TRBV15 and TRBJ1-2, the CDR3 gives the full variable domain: DAMVIQNPRYQVTQFGKPVTLSCSQTLNHNVMYWYQQKSSQAPKLLFHYYDKDFNNEADTPDNFQSRRPNTSFCFLDIRSPGLGDTAMYLCATSSEPGSYGYTFGSGTRLTVV.

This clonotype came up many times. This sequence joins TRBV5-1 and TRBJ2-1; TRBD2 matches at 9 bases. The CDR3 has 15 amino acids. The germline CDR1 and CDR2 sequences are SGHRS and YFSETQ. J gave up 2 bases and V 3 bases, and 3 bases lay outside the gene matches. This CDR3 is CASSSVAGAYNEQFF. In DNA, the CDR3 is TGCGCCAGCAGCTCTGTAGCGGGAGCCTACAATGAGCAGTTCTTC.

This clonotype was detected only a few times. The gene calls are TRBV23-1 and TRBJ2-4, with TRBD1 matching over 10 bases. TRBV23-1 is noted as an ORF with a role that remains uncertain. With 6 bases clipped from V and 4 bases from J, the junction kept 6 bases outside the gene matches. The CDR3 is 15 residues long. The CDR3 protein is CASSIPGQGKNIQYF. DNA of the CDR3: TGCGCCAGCAGCATACCGGGACAGGGGAAAAACATTCAGTACTTC.

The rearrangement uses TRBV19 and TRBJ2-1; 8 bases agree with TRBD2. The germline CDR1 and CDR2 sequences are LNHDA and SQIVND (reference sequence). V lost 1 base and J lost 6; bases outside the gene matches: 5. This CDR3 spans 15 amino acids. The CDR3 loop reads CASSIAGLGFNEQFF. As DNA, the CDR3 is TGTGCCAGTAGTATAGCGGGACTAGGGTTCAATGAGCAGTTCTTC.

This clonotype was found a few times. CDR3 in amino acids: CSARISGSEAFF. As DNA, the CDR3 is TGCAGTGCTAGGATCTCGGGGTCTGAAGCTTTCTTT. The chain couples TRBV20-1 to TRBJ1-1; D remains unclear. This CDR3 is built from 12 residues. Trimming cost V 3 bases and J 6 bases, with 11 bases left between them. The germline V gene encodes CDR1 DFQATT and CDR2 SNEGSKA (reference sequence).

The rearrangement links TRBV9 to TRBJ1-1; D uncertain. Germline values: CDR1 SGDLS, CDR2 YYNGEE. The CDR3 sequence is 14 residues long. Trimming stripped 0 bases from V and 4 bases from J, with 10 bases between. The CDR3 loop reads CASSVASGSTEAFF. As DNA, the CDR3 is TGTGCCAGCAGCGTAGCTAGTGGCAGCACTGAAGCTTTCTTT.

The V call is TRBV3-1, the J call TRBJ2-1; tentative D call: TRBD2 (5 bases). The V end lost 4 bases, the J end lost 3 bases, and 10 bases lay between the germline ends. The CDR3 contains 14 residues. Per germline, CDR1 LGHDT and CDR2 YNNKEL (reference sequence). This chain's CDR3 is CASSPPTSYNEQFF. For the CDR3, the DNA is TGTGCCAGCAGCCCACCCACTAGCTACAATGAGCAGTTCTTC.

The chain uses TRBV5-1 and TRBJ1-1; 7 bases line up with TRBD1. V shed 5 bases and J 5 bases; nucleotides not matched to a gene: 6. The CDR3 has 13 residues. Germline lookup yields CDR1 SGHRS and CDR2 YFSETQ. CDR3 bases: TGCGCCAGCAGGGGACAGCGCACGACTGAAGCTTTCTTT. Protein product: CASRGQRTTEAFF.

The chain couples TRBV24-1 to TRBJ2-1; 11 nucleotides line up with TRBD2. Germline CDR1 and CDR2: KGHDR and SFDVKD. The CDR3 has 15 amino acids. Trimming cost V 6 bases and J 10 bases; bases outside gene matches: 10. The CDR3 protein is CATSSPTSGALEQFF. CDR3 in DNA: TGTGCCACCAGTTCCCCGACTAGCGGGGCCCTAGAGCAGTTCTTC.

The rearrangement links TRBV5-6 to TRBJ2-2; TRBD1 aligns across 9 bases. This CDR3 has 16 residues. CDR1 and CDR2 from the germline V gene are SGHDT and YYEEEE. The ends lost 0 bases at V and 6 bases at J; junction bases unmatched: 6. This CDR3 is CASSLGLGQGAGELFF. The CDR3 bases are TGTGCCAGCAGCTTGGGTCTGGGACAGGGTGCCGGGGAGCTGTTTTTT.

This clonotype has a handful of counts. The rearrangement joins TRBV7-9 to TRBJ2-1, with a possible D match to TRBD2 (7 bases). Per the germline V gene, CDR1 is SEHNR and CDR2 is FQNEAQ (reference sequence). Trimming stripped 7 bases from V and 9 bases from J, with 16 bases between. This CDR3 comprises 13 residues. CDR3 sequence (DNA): TGTGCCAGCACTAAAGGGGGGGCGGTTGAGCAGTTCTTC. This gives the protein CASTKGGAVEQFF.

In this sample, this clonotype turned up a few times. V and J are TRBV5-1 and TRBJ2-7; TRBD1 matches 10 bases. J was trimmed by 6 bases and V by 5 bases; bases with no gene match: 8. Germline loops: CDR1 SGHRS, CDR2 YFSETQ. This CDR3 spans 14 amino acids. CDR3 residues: CASSWGQGTAEQYF. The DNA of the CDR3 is TGCGCCAGCAGTTGGGGACAGGGGACGGCCGAGCAGTACTTC.

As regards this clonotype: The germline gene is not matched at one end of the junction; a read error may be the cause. This CDR3 reads CASSQGTGTGSFGHTF. CDR3 coding DNA: TGCGCCAGCAGCCAGGGCACCGGGACAGGGTCTTTTGGCCACACCTTC. The chain links TRBV4-3 to TRBJ1-2, with 9 bases that match TRBD1. Germline CDR1 reads LGHNA; CDR2 reads YSLEER. The CDR3 has 16 amino acids.

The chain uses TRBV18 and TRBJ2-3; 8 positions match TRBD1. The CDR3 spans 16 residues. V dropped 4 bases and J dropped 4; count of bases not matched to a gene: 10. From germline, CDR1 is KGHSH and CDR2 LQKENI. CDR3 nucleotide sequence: TGTGCCAGCTCACTTCCGAGGACAGGGAAGGCAGATACGCAGTATTTT. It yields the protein CASSLPRTGKADTQYF. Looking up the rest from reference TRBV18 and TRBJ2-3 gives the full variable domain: NAGVMQNPRHLVRRRGQEARLRCSPMKGHSHVYWYRQLPEEGLKFMVYLQKENIIDESGMPKERFSAEFPKEGPSILRIQQVVRGDSAAYFCASSLPRTGKADTQYFGPGTRLTVL.

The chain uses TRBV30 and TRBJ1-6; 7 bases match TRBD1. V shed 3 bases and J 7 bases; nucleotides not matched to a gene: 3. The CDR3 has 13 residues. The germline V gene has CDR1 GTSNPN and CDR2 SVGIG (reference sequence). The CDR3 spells CAWSRDSNSPLHF. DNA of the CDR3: TGTGCCTGGAGCCGGGACAGCAATTCACCCCTCCACTTT.

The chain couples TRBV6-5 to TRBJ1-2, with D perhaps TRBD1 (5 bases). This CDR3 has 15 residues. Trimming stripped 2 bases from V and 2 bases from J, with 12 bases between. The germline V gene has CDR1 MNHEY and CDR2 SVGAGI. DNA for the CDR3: TGTGCCAGCAGTTACGGTTCGCAGGGCAACTATGGCTACACCTTC. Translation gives CASSYGSQGNYGYTF.

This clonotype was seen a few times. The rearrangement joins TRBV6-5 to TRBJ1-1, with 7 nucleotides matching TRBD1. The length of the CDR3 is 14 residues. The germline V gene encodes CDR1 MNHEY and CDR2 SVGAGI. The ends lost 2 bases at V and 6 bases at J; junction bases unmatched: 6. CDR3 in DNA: TGTGCCAGCAGTTACCTACAGGGGAGATCTGAAGCTTTCTTT. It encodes CASSYLQGRSEAFF.

The CDR3, as DNA: TGTGCCAGTGCTACAGGACCTGCAACTAATGAAAAACTGTTTTTT. It yields the protein CASATGPATNEKLFF. The chain employs TRBV19 and TRBJ1-4; weak D call: TRBD1 (5 bases). Germline V gene lookup returns CDR1 LNHDA and CDR2 SQIVND (reference sequence). Trimming cost V 8 bases and J 0 bases, with 13 bases left between them. CDR3 length: 15 residues.

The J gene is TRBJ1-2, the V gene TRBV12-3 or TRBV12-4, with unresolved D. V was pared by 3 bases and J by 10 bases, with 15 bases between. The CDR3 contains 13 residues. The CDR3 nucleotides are TGTGCCAGCAGTTTGATAGGGTCCGGTGACTACACCTTC. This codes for CASSLIGSGDYTF.

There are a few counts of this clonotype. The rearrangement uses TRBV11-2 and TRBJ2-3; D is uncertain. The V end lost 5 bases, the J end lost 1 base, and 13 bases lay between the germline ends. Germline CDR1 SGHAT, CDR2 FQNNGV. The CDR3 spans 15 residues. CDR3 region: CASSPPGYGTDTQYF. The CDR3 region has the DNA TGTGCCAGCAGCCCACCGGGCTATGGCACAGATACGCAGTATTTT.